Shown below are 26 T cell receptor beta chains from a single sample sequenced in a study of T cell responses to AZD1222 COVID-19 vaccine. Repertoires were generated with immunoSEQ multiplex PCR, while TCRdb's copy carries only in-frame clones and drops some. The sample has fewer than 120,000 clones, around 85% seen once. The sequencing used peripheral blood, collected on day 0 of AZD1222 vaccination. The source is an adult in good health.

J is TRBJ2-7 and V is TRBV6-1; D possibly matches TRBD1 or TRBD2 (5 bases each). Trimming cost V 1 base and J 10 bases, with 11 bases left between them. The CDR3 consists of 12 residues. Germline CDR1 MNHNS, CDR2 SASEGT. The CDR3 sequence: CASSEVGELQYF. The CDR3 DNA is TGTGCCAGCAGTGAAGTGGGGGAGTTACAGTACTTC.

V usage is TRBV4-1 and J usage is TRBJ1-4; TRBD1 might be the D (6 bases). The V gene's germline CDR1 is MGHRA and CDR2 YSYEKL. V dropped 0 bases and J dropped 0 bases, with 11 bases sitting between them. CDR3 length: 17 residues. This chain's CDR3 is CASSQDRGMATNEKLFF. In nucleotides, the CDR3 is TGCGCCAGCAGCCAAGACAGGGGAATGGCAACTAATGAAAAACTGTTTTTT.

The chain uses TRBV28 and TRBJ1-4; D is unclear. The V gene lost 3 bases and the J gene lost 0 bases, with 8 bases spanning the gap. This CDR3 has 15 residues. Germline loops: CDR1 MDHEN, CDR2 SYDVKM. The CDR3 region is CASSFGSATNEKLFF. The CDR3 nucleotides read TGTGCCAGCAGTTTTGGGTCAGCAACTAATGAAAAACTGTTTTTT. The whole variable domain, filled in from reference TRBV28 and TRBJ1-4, reads DVKVTQSSRYLVKRTGEKVFLECVQDMDHENMFWYRQDPGLGLRLIYFSYDVKMKEKGDIPEGYSVSREKKERFSLILESASTNQTSMYLCASSFGSATNEKLFFGSGTQLSVL.

This sequence joins TRBV19 and TRBJ1-2, with TRBD1 matching 7 bases. The CDR3 sequence is 15 residues long. The ends lost 4 bases at V and 4 bases at J; junction bases unmatched: 9. The germline V gene has CDR1 LNHDA and CDR2 SQIVND (reference sequence). This chain's CDR3 is CASSKTSRDSYGYTF. CDR3 nucleotides: TGTGCCAGTAGTAAAACTTCCCGGGACAGCTATGGCTACACCTTC.

CDR3 sequence: CASSLAQQETQYF. The CDR3, as DNA: TGTGCCAGCAGCTTAGCCCAGCAAGAGACCCAGTACTTC. The chain carries TRBV7-2 and TRBJ2-5; D is ambiguous. The CDR3 contains 13 residues. The germline V gene has CDR1 SGHTA and CDR2 FQGNSA. Trimming pared 0 bases from V and 2 bases from J, leaving 4 bases between. Full variable domain (rest looked up from reference TRBV7-2 and TRBJ2-5): GAGVSQSPSNKVTEKGKDVELRCDPISGHTALYWYRQSLGQGLEFLIYFQGNSAPDKSGLPSDRFSAERTGGSVSTLTIQRTQQEDSAVYLCASSLAQQETQYFGPGTRLLVL.

The chain employs TRBV19 and TRBJ2-7, with 11 bases matching TRBD1. Germline assignment: CDR1 LNHDA and CDR2 SQIVND (reference sequence). This CDR3 contains 14 residues. V trimming: 3 bases; J trimming: 6 bases; junction bases outside the gene matches: 4. The CDR3 DNA reads as TGTGCCAGTAGTATTGGACAGGGGGCATTCGAGCAGTACTTC. As protein: CASSIGQGAFEQYF.

This chain uses TRBV6-5 with TRBJ1-4; D uncertain. Trimming pared 0 bases from V and 8 bases from J, leaving 13 bases between. Germline CDR1 reads MNHEY; CDR2 reads SVGAGI. The CDR3 is made up of 15 amino acids. The CDR3 protein is CASSYSFVSSEKLFF. CDR3 DNA sequence: TGTGCCAGCAGTTACTCGTTCGTTAGTTCGGAAAAACTGTTTTTT.

The chain is built from TRBV9 and TRBJ2-3; 8 bases agree with TRBD2. J was trimmed by 6 bases and V by 4 bases; bases with no gene match: 7. Per the germline V gene, CDR1 is SGDLS and CDR2 is YYNGEE. The CDR3 sequence is 14 residues long. The CDR3 loop is CASSRTREGDTQYF. The DNA for the CDR3 is TGTGCCAGCAGCCGAACCCGGGAGGGGGATACGCAGTATTTT. Combining the CDR3 with reference TRBV9 and TRBJ2-3 gives the whole variable domain DSGVTQTPKHLITATGQRVTLRCSPRSGDLSVYWYQQSLDQGLQFLIQYYNGEERAKGNILERFSAQQFPDLHSELNLSSLELGDSALYFCASSRTREGDTQYFGPGTRLTVL.

J is TRBJ2-2 and V is TRBV3-1 (or the pseudogene TRBV3-2); the match to TRBD2 covers 7 bases. Germline V gene sequence: CDR1 LGHDT, CDR2 YNNKEL (reference sequence). Trimming took 7 bases from V and 4 from J; bases not matched to a gene: 9. The CDR3 spans 15 residues. CDR3 protein: CASILGGSSTGELFF. The CDR3 DNA follows: TGTGCCAGCATCCTAGGCGGGAGCAGCACCGGGGAGCTGTTTTTT.

This rearrangement joins TRBV5-6 to TRBJ2-4, with unresolved D. The CDR3 has 16 amino acids. Trimming cost V 4 bases and J 1 base, with 15 bases left between them. Per the germline V gene, CDR1 is SGHDT and CDR2 is YYEEEE. Here the CDR3 reads CASSLLAARAKNIQYF. The CDR3 DNA is TGTGCCAGCAGCCTATTAGCCGCCCGGGCCAAAAACATTCAGTACTTC.

The V call is TRBV12-3 or TRBV12-4, the J call TRBJ1-2; D is uncertain. There are 12 residues in the CDR3. V was pared by 1 base and J by 5 bases, with 5 bases between. This CDR3 reads CASSLEGYGYTF. CDR3 in DNA: TGTGCCAGCAGTTTAGAAGGGTATGGCTACACCTTC.

The chain uses TRBV10-1 and TRBJ1-5, with no clear D. The CDR3 contains 18 residues. Germline lookup yields CDR1 WNHNN and CDR2 SYGVQD (reference sequence). V was pared by 0 bases and J by 3 bases, with 18 bases between. The CDR3 nucleotides read TGCGCCAGCAGTGAGTCCGCGGCCCCGTCCAGGTCCAATCAGCCCCAGCATTTT. This codes for CASSESAAPSRSNQPQHF.

In this sample, this clone turned up once. The rearrangement links TRBV5-5 to TRBJ1-3, with D tentatively TRBD1 (5 bases). V was shortened by 3 bases and J by 7 bases, with 20 bases between the two germline ends. The CDR3 contains 16 residues. Per the germline V gene, CDR1 is SGHKS and CDR2 is YYEKEE (reference sequence). The CDR3 coding sequence is TGTGCCAGCAGCTATTCGACTTCCGGGGGTCGGAACACCATATATTTT. Amino acids: CASSYSTSGGRNTIYF.

This clone was seen only once. The rearrangement uses TRBV3-1 (or the pseudogene TRBV3-2) and TRBJ1-2, with 7 bases matching TRBD1. The J segment lost 6 bases and the V segment lost 4 bases, leaving 8 bases of the junction unmatched. The CDR3 covers 14 residues. The germline V gene encodes CDR1 LGHDT and CDR2 YNNKEL (reference sequence). CDR3 bases: TGTGCCAGCAGCCGGAGGGGGCCCGATCATGGCTACACCTTC. Protein sequence: CASSRRGPDHGYTF.

The chain uses TRBV3-1 (or the pseudogene TRBV3-2) and TRBJ2-1, with D perhaps matching TRBD2 (5 bases). Germline lookup yields CDR1 LGHDT and CDR2 YNNKEL (reference sequence). With 1 base removed from V and 7 bases from J, the gap between germline ends came to 11 bases. There are 14 residues in the CDR3. In DNA, the CDR3 is TGTGCCAGCAGCCAAGCTGCTCGGGGAAATGAGCAGTTCTTC. Protein sequence: CASSQAARGNEQFF.

The rearrangement uses TRBV4-1 and TRBJ2-7; TRBD2 agrees at 12 bases. The length of the CDR3 is 19 residues. The germline gives CDR1 MGHRA, CDR2 YSYEKL. The V gene end was trimmed by 2 bases and the J gene end by 4 bases; junction bases not matched to a gene: 15. The CDR3: CASSQNAASGRAHKYEQYF. The CDR3 DNA reads TGCGCCAGCAGCCAAAACGCCGCTAGCGGGAGGGCCCACAAGTACGAGCAGTACTTC.

This chain joins TRBV11-2 and TRBJ2-2; the D is unclear. This CDR3 comprises 13 residues. CDR1 is SGHAT, CDR2 FQNNGV, per germline. Trimming removed 5 bases from V and 1 base from J, with 5 bases in between. For the CDR3, the DNA is TGTGCCAGCAGCCGATTGAACACCGGGGAGCTGTTTTTT. Encoded protein: CASSRLNTGELFF.

Of note for this clone: One junction end does not reproduce the germline sequence, and a read error may be involved. The chain combines TRBV19 with TRBJ1-1, with no clear D. CDR1 and CDR2 from the germline V gene are LNHDA and SQIVND (reference sequence). CDR3 length: 15 residues. The CDR3 reads CASSMKLSMLVKLLF. As DNA, the CDR3 is TGTGCCAGTAGTATGAAGTTGAGCATGCTCGTGAAGCTCCTCTTT.

The gene calls are TRBV2 and TRBJ2-3; maybe TRBD1 (6 bases). Trimming shortened V by 6 bases and J by 0 bases, and 16 bases separated the two germline ends. This CDR3 comprises 16 residues. Germline V gives CDR1 SNHLY, CDR2 FYNNEI. Here the CDR3 DNA reads TGTGCCAGCAGACAGGAGGACAGACCTAGCACAGATACGCAGTATTTT. Translating gives CASRQEDRPSTDTQYF.

This rearrangement joins TRBV27 to TRBJ1-6, with 8 bases aligning to TRBD1. J lost 5 bases, V lost 4 bases, and 1 base had no gene match. This CDR3 contains 14 residues. Germline V lookup: CDR1 MNHEY, CDR2 SMNVEV (reference sequence). Written as DNA, the CDR3 is TGTGCCAGCAGTTGGGACAGGCATAATTCACCCCTCCACTTT. Translated, it gives CASSWDRHNSPLHF.

V is TRBV21-1 and J is TRBJ1-2; the listed D gene, TRBD1, was not tested against the DNA. TRBV21-1 is noted as a pseudogene. The CDR3 covers 14 residues. This CDR3 reads CASSKGDSNYGYTF. The CDR3 nucleotides read TGTGCCAGCAGCAAGGGGGACAGTAACTATGGCTACACCTTC.

In this sample, this clone turned up once. The J gene is TRBJ2-3, the V gene TRBV6-5; no definite D call. The CDR3 contains 14 residues. V was clipped by 6 bases and J by 0 bases, with 10 bases between them. Germline V gene sequence: CDR1 MNHEY, CDR2 SVGAGI. CDR3 bases: TGTGCCAGCAGCCTTCGGGCCAGCACAGATACGCAGTATTTT. It specifies CASSLRASTDTQYF.

This chain links TRBV2 with TRBJ1-2; tentative D call: TRBD1 (5 bases). Germline CDR1 and CDR2: SNHLY and FYNNEI. The V gene lost 6 bases and the J gene lost 8 bases, with 19 bases spanning the gap. The CDR3 runs 14 residues. CDR3 in DNA: TGTGCCAGCAGCCTAACCGGGGGGATGAGCGGCTACACCTTC. Its protein product is CASSLTGGMSGYTF.

This chain connects TRBV5-1 to TRBJ1-2, with a tentative D call TRBD1 (5 bases). The V gene's germline CDR1 is SGHRS and CDR2 YFSETQ. The V end was cut by 0 bases, the J end by 3 bases, with 18 bases between. The CDR3 totals 17 residues. The CDR3 is CASSLALGRPGHYGYTF. As DNA, the CDR3 is TGCGCCAGCAGCTTGGCCCTGGGACGGCCCGGACACTATGGCTACACCTTC.

The chain recombines TRBV18 with TRBJ2-7; D remains ambiguous. CDR1 is KGHSH and CDR2 is LQKENI in the germline V gene. This CDR3 contains 16 residues. V dropped 5 bases and J dropped 2 bases, with 19 bases sitting between them. The CDR3 region has the DNA TGTGCCAGCTCATCCTATTCAGGACGCCTAACCTACGAGCAGTACTTC. Translating gives CASSSYSGRLTYEQYF.

The chain links TRBV6-1 to TRBJ1-5; 7 nucleotides agree with TRBD1. The CDR3 is made up of 15 amino acids. J gave up 6 bases and V 3 bases, and 8 bases lay outside the gene matches. Germline V gene lookup returns CDR1 MNHNS and CDR2 SASEGT. CDR3 coding DNA: TGTGCCAGCAGTGATACAGGGGTCGGGAGTCAGCCCCAGCATTTT. It codes for CASSDTGVGSQPQHF.